Shown below are 2 T cell receptor beta chains from a single sample sequenced in a study of blood T cell repertoires in COVID-19 (dated by TCRdb to between 2020 and 2021). The method was the immunoSEQ multiplex PCR assay. In its TCRdb copy, this immuneACCESS table keeps in-frame sequences only and misses some clones. Where compared with another copy, unresolved V genes explain less than half of these, and the others have no known cause. The sample table shows some 96,000 clones, and 70% to 90% are seen once. The top ten hold about 5% of the sample. The sequencing input was peripheral blood. The receptors come from a human donor in a cohort sampled during active COVID-19.

The chain couples TRBV27 to TRBJ1-2; 9 bases are a match to TRBD1. The trim removed 8 bases at V and 5 bases at J, leaving 3 bases unmatched. Germline V gene data show CDR1 as MNHEY and CDR2 as SMNVEV (reference sequence). This CDR3 is built from 12 residues. The DNA for the CDR3 is TGTGCCAGCTCGGACAGGGGTTATGGCTACACCTTC. Its protein is CASSDRGYGYTF.

V is TRBV27 and J is TRBJ2-7, with no clear D. The germline CDR1 and CDR2 sequences are MNHEY and SMNVEV (reference sequence). The V end was cut by 10 bases, the J end by 3 bases, with 16 bases between. CDR3 length: 13 amino acids. CDR3 coding DNA: TGTGCCACCTCCCAAGGCGGTATCTACGAGCAGTACTTC. Amino acids: CATSQGGIYEQYF.